Presented here are 19 T cell receptor beta chains from one specimen sequenced in a study of type 1 regulatory T cells. Each CDR3 protein gets one entry after TCRdb re-called the reads with MiXCR. The sample has 55,000 to 65,000 distinct CDR3 sequences; 55% to 65% are singletons. No antigen is known for these receptors. Specimen: cultured non-Tr1 T cells, either the whole culture or a sorted T cell fraction (not recorded which). These TCRs come from a human donor in good health.

This chain joins TRBV5-1 and TRBJ2-5; 8 bases align to TRBD1. The germline CDR1 and CDR2 sequences are SGHRS and YFSETQ. J lost 4 bases, V lost 2 bases, and 4 bases had no gene match. This CDR3 is built from 14 residues. In nucleotides, the CDR3 is TGCGCCAGCAGCTTCAGCGGACAGGGAGAGACCCAGTACTTC. Amino acid sequence: CASSFSGQGETQYF.

The chain joins TRBV15 to TRBJ2-2; no firm D call. The CDR3 spans 15 residues. V gave up 1 base and J gave up 6 bases, with 12 bases separating them. Germline lookup yields CDR1 LNHNV and CDR2 YYDKDF (reference sequence). CDR3 sequence reads: CATSRATSGAGELFF. For the CDR3, the DNA is TGTGCCACCAGCAGAGCCACCTCGGGCGCCGGGGAGCTGTTTTTT.

This clonotype was seen only a few times. The chain is built from TRBV19 and TRBJ1-2, with a tentative D call TRBD1 (6 bases). The CDR3 has 16 residues. In germline, CDR1 is LNHDA, CDR2 SQIVND (reference sequence). The V end lost 4 bases, the J end lost 1 base, and 16 bases lay between the germline ends. The CDR3 DNA is TGTGCCAGTAGTACCAATCGGGACACAAATAACTATGGCTACACCTTC. It codes for CASSTNRDTNNYGYTF. The full variable domain, its missing parts supplied by reference TRBV19 and TRBJ1-2, is DGGITQSPKYLFRKEGQNVTLSCEQNLNHDAMYWYRQDPGQGLRLIYYSQIVNDFQKGDIAEGYSVSREKKESFPLTVTSAQKNPTAFYLCASSTNRDTNNYGYTFGSGTRLTVV.

The chain employs TRBV19 and TRBJ1-5, with D perhaps matching TRBD1 (6 bases). V lost 6 bases to trimming and J lost 4 bases, with 10 bases between them. The length of the CDR3 is 13 residues. Germline CDR1 is LNHDA and CDR2 is SQIVND (reference sequence). CDR3 nucleotide sequence: TGTGCCAGTAGACGGGACACAAATCAGCCCCAGCATTTT. As protein: CASRRDTNQPQHF.

This clonotype occurred a few times. The V gene is TRBV2, the J gene TRBJ2-3; 7 bases fit TRBD2. Germline CDR1 and CDR2: SNHLY and FYNNEI. CDR3 size: 16 residues. Unmatched junction bases numbered 9, after V lost 6 bases and J lost 0 bases. The CDR3 loop reads CASRTYGRLSTDTQYF. For the CDR3, the DNA is TGTGCCAGCAGAACGTACGGGAGGCTAAGCACAGATACGCAGTATTTT.

CDR3 sequence (DNA): TGTGCCAGCAGCTTGATCGGTCAGGCCCATGAGCAGTTCTTC. It translates to CASSLIGQAHEQFF. The chain recombines TRBV5-4 with TRBJ2-1; D ambiguous. Between the trimmed V and J ends, which lost 1 base and 8 bases, there was a span of 13 bases. This CDR3 has 14 residues. CDR1 is SGHNT, CDR2 YYREEE, per germline (reference sequence).

The V call is TRBV2, the J call TRBJ2-4; 9 nucleotides align to TRBD1. The germline V gene has CDR1 SNHLY and CDR2 FYNNEI. This CDR3 region has 15 residues. The ends lost 6 bases at V and 4 bases at J; junction bases unmatched: 7. For the CDR3, the DNA is TGTGCCAGCAGGGACAGGGGTTGGGAAAAAAACATTCAGTACTTC. Translating it yields CASRDRGWEKNIQYF.

This clonotype has a handful of counts. This sequence joins TRBV7-6 and TRBJ2-7; 10 bases agree with TRBD2. The V gene's germline CDR1 is SGHVS and CDR2 FNYEAQ. CDR3 size: 16 residues. V lost 1 base to trimming and J lost 3 bases; unmatched junction nucleotides: 6. CDR3 bases: TGTGCCAGCAGCTTAGTTTCTACTAGCGGGAACTACGAGCAGTACTTC. Protein: CASSLVSTSGNYEQYF.

The genes are TRBV27 and TRBJ2-3, with 14 bases fitting TRBD2. The CDR3 consists of 16 residues. Germline V gene sequence: CDR1 MNHEY, CDR2 SMNVEV (reference sequence). J was trimmed by 3 bases and V by 2 bases; bases with no gene match: 1. The CDR3 spells CASSLRLAGGTDTQYF. The CDR3 DNA reads as TGTGCCAGCAGTTTACGACTAGCGGGAGGGACAGATACGCAGTATTTT.

This clonotype has a single count. V gene TRBV3-1 combines with J gene TRBJ2-4, with a tentative D call TRBD2 (6 bases). The V and J ends lost 3 bases and 1 base respectively, with 19 bases between them. Germline V gene lookup returns CDR1 LGHDT and CDR2 YNNKEL (reference sequence). The CDR3 totals 18 residues. This chain's CDR3 is CASSQGVKGGRAKNIQYF. The CDR3 region has the DNA TGTGCCAGCAGCCAGGGGGTGAAAGGAGGGAGGGCCAAAAACATTCAGTACTTC.

The CDR3 protein is CASRGQVDIQYF. The CDR3 bases are TGTGCCAGCAGAGGACAGGTAGACATTCAGTACTTC. The chain couples TRBV6-6 to TRBJ2-4; 7 nucleotides agree with TRBD1. Germline V lookup: CDR1 MNHNY, CDR2 SVGAGI (reference sequence). Losses at the gene ends were 6 bases for V and 8 bases for J; bases not matched to a gene: 4. The CDR3 covers 12 residues.

This sequence joins TRBV6-5 and TRBJ2-1; TRBD2 aligns across 13 bases. The CDR3 contains 16 residues. Trimming cost V 5 bases and J 7 bases; bases outside gene matches: 8. The V gene's germline CDR1 is MNHEY and CDR2 SVGAGI. The chain's CDR3 is CASSKNVGLAGNEQFF. The CDR3 DNA follows: TGTGCCAGCAGTAAGAATGTGGGACTAGCGGGAAATGAGCAGTTCTTC.

The chain joins TRBV7-2 to TRBJ2-5; TRBD1 aligns across 8 bases. The CDR3 is 15 amino acids. V was clipped by 4 bases and J by 0 bases; unmatched bases: 4. CDR1 and CDR2 (germline): SGHTA, FQGNSA. The CDR3: CASSSGTGYQETQYF. CDR3 sequence (DNA): TGTGCCAGCAGCTCAGGGACAGGCTACCAAGAGACCCAGTACTTC.

The J gene is TRBJ1-6, the V gene TRBV27; 11 nucleotides agree with TRBD1. The CDR3 has 17 amino acids. J was trimmed by 9 bases and V by 3 bases; bases with no gene match: 10. The germline CDR1 and CDR2 sequences are MNHEY and SMNVEV (reference sequence). In nucleotides, the CDR3 is TGTGCCAGCAGTTTTTCCCGGGGCGGGACAGGGGGTTCACCCCTCCACTTT. Its translation: CASSFSRGGTGGSPLHF.

The chain carries TRBV2 and TRBJ1-5, with D unclear. The CDR3 has 14 residues. Germline CDR1 reads SNHLY; CDR2 reads FYNNEI. V was clipped by 0 bases and J by 3 bases, with 6 bases between them. CDR3: CASSEAGINQPQHF. In nucleotides, the CDR3 is TGTGCCAGCAGTGAAGCCGGGATCAATCAGCCCCAGCATTTT. The full variable domain, in which reference TRBV2 and TRBJ1-5 provide the parts outside the CDR3, is EPEVTQTPSHQVTQMGQEVILRCVPISNHLYFYWYRQILGQKVEFLVSFYNNEISEKSEIFDDQFSVERPDGSNFTLKIRSTKLEDSAMYFCASSEAGINQPQHFGDGTRLSIL.

The chain is built from TRBV2 and TRBJ2-1; 12 bases are shared with TRBD2. The CDR3 runs to 15 residues. Looked up from germline, CDR1 is SNHLY and CDR2 is FYNNEI. Losses at the gene ends were 6 bases for V and 7 bases for J; bases not matched to a gene: 7. The CDR3 region has the DNA TGTGCCAGCAGCTTGACTAGCGGGAGTGCGAATGAGCAGTTCTTC. This translates into CASSLTSGSANEQFF.

CDR3 sequence: CASSEAPPGARDEQYF. In DNA, the CDR3 is TGTGCCAGCAGTGAGGCGCCGCCGGGAGCTCGGGACGAGCAGTACTTC. This chain uses TRBV2 with TRBJ2-7, with D maybe TRBD2 (6 bases). Germline assignment: CDR1 SNHLY and CDR2 FYNNEI. The CDR3 is made up of 16 amino acids. V was trimmed by 3 bases and J by 5 bases, leaving 20 bases between them.

The rearrangement joins TRBV20-1 to TRBJ2-7; weak D call: TRBD2 (6 bases). This CDR3 has 14 residues. Looked up from germline, CDR1 is DFQATT and CDR2 is SNEGSKA (reference sequence). Trimming took 6 bases from V and 1 from J, leaving 16 bases between them. The CDR3 sequence: CSATPGTPSYEQYF. For the CDR3, the DNA is TGCAGTGCCACGCCCGGGACTCCTTCCTACGAGCAGTACTTC.

J is TRBJ1-5 and V is TRBV11-2; D not certain. Germline V lookup: CDR1 SGHAT, CDR2 FQNNGV. V lost 4 bases and J lost 6, with 16 bases in between. The CDR3 loop spans 15 amino acids. CDR3 in amino acids: CASSSGVDGSQPQHF. For the CDR3, the DNA is TGTGCCAGCAGCTCGGGTGTAGATGGCAGTCAGCCCCAGCATTTT.